The TCR beta chain under discussion was sequenced for a study of blood T cell repertoires in COVID-19. Study overall: Acute and convalescent COVID-19 samples came from the United States, Italy and Spain. Sources were T cells, B-cell-depleted T cells, or PBMCs; the material itself was cDNA or gDNA.

As for this clone: Because the CDR3's place on the DNA is in doubt, the DNA is left out and the CDR3 is given as listed by TCRdb.

The CDR3 spans 18 residues, counting both ends. Original processing notes: The authors estimated nucleated cell counts from reference gene primer amplification. Here immunoSEQ multiplex PCR was the method, and the copy in TCRdb shows in-frame clones only, minus some. V, J and clone size are taken as reported in that table, and D and trimming were inferred from the DNA itself. The sample contains about 260,000 clones, roughly 85% of which appear only once. The sequencing input was peripheral blood. V usage is TRBV21-1 and J usage is TRBJ2-7; whether TRBD2, the table's D call, matches the DNA was not checked. TRBV21-1 is tagged as a pseudogene. The clonotype originates from a woman aged 45-60 years who had recovered from COVID-19. The CDR3 loop is CASSKVGCGAGRRGEQYF.